These 10 T cell receptor beta chains came from one sample sequenced in a study of blood T cell repertoires in COVID-19. This table comes from immunoSEQ multiplex PCR, and its TCRdb copy is limited to in-frame clones, with some not included. The sample has about 140,000 clones, 75% to 85% seen once. The sample comprised peripheral blood. All receptors derive from a woman of 80 years or more with acute or convalescent COVID-19.

The rearrangement uses TRBV27 and TRBJ1-6; D gene unclear. V dropped 3 bases and J dropped 9 bases, with 12 bases sitting between them. Germline V gives CDR1 MNHEY, CDR2 SMNVEV (reference sequence). This CDR3 is built from 14 residues. CDR3 nucleotides: TGTGCCAGCAGTTTTCGAGGGTTAGGTTCACCCCTCCACTTT. This translates into CASSFRGLGSPLHF.

The chain recombines TRBV21-1 with TRBJ2-5; no DNA check was done on the table's D call, TRBD2. TRBV21-1 is a pseudogene. This CDR3 has 19 amino acids. CDR3 loop: CASSLVLAGGGAWEETQYF. The CDR3 DNA is TGTGCCAGCAGTTTGGTACTAGCGGGAGGAGGGGCATGGGAAGAGACCCAGTACTTC.

V gene TRBV12-1 combines with J gene TRBJ2-1; the table's D gene call, TRBD2, was not cross checked with the DNA. TRBV12-1 is tagged as a pseudogene. The CDR3 covers 14 residues. The CDR3 loop is CASSLSYPGNEQFF. The DNA of the CDR3 is TGTGCCAGCAGCTTGTCTTATCCGGGGAATGAGCAGTTCTTC.

The CDR3 loop reads CASSLGQGQLPYNSPLHF. CDR3 nucleotides: TGCGCCAGCAGCCTCGGACAGGGTCAGCTCCCCTATAATTCACCCCTCCACTTT. The rearrangement uses TRBV4-1 and TRBJ1-6; 8 bases align to TRBD1. The V gene's germline CDR1 is MGHRA and CDR2 YSYEKL. J gave up 2 bases and V 4 bases, and 10 bases lay outside the gene matches. The CDR3 totals 18 residues.

This chain connects TRBV5-4 to TRBJ1-4, with D possibly TRBD1 on 6 matching bases. The V and J ends lost 2 bases and 8 bases respectively, with 13 bases between them. CDR3 size: 14 residues. Per the germline V gene, CDR1 is SGHNT and CDR2 is YYREEE (reference sequence). The CDR3 spells CASSLAGAGEKLFF. In nucleotides, the CDR3 is TGTGCCAGCAGCTTAGCAGGGGCAGGAGAAAAACTGTTTTTT.

V gene TRBV5-1 combines with J gene TRBJ2-1; 11 bases agree with TRBD1. J was trimmed by 9 bases and V by 4 bases; bases with no gene match: 3. In germline, CDR1 is SGHRS, CDR2 YFSETQ. CDR3 length: 13 amino acids. CDR3 in amino acids: CASSAGTGGEQFF. Written as DNA, the CDR3 is TGCGCCAGCAGCGCTGGGACAGGGGGTGAGCAGTTCTTC.

This sequence joins TRBV7-9 and TRBJ2-5, with a weak D call TRBD1 (5 bases). This CDR3 has 14 amino acids. Trimming removed 6 bases at V and 3 bases at J, with 14 bases between. The germline gives CDR1 SEHNR, CDR2 FQNEAQ (reference sequence). The CDR3 loop reads CASSRAGIEETQYF. CDR3 nucleotide sequence: TGTGCCAGCAGTCGCGCAGGGATCGAAGAGACCCAGTACTTC.

V and J are TRBV18 and TRBJ1-4; 7 nucleotides agree with TRBD1. The trim removed 8 bases at V and 1 base at J, leaving 7 bases unmatched. The CDR3 has 15 residues. CDR1 and CDR2 (germline): KGHSH, LQKENI. The CDR3 loop reads CASTDNRGTNEKLFF. The DNA of the CDR3 is TGTGCCAGCACCGACAACAGGGGAACTAATGAAAAACTGTTTTTT.

This chain's CDR3 is CASSLAGGYGYTF. As DNA, the CDR3 is TGTGCCAGCAGCTTGGCGGGGGGGTATGGCTACACCTTC. The V call is TRBV5-8, the J call TRBJ1-2; D is possibly TRBD1 (5 bases). CDR3 length equals 13 residues. Trimming left V 0 bases short and J 5 bases short, with 8 bases between. Per the germline V gene, CDR1 is SGHTS and CDR2 is YDEGEE.

This clone was observed once. The chain combines TRBV5-5 with TRBJ2-3, with D possibly matching TRBD1 (7 bases). This CDR3 has 16 residues. CDR1 SGHKS and CDR2 YYEKEE come from the germline V gene (reference sequence). V lost 1 base, J lost 6 bases, and 18 bases lay in between. Written as DNA, the CDR3 is TGTGCCAGCAGCTTGCAGGGGGGACGGCCGGCGGATACGCAGTATTTT. Protein sequence: CASSLQGGRPADTQYF.